This TCR beta chain came from a study of Tregs in tolerant kidney transplant recipients. Clones were sequenced by immunoSEQ multiplex PCR, and TCRdb holds only the in-frame ones, with some missing. The data hold about 240,000 clones, with 84% observed a single time. The V gene's germline CDR1 is SQVTM and CDR2 ANQGSEA. V gave up 0 bases and J gave up 5 bases, with 16 bases separating them. The CDR3 is 15 amino acids. In the case of this clone: The antigen remains undetermined.

Overall study findings and caveats: Tregs expanded with activated donor B cells seemed most donor-specific.

This rearrangement joins TRBV29-1 to TRBJ1-1, with a tentative D call TRBD1 (5 bases). This sequence originates from a human donor in good health. The sample taken for sequencing was CD4+ T cells from blood. CDR3 nucleotide sequence: TGCAGCGTTGAAGATCTAAGGAGGGGTTGGACTGAAGCTTTCTTT. Protein product: CSVEDLRRGWTEAFF.